This passage covers 28 T cell receptor beta chains from one sample sequenced in a study of OX40 agonist ivuxolimab in advanced cancers. Produced via immunoSEQ multiplex PCR; TCRdb's table is partial and in-frame only. The table includes around 12,000 clones, approximately 80% detected once. The starting material was CD4+ or CD8+ T cells sorted from blood, obtained in a trial of the OX40 agonist ivuxolimab. All receptors derive from an adult with an advanced solid tumor such as melanoma, head and neck, liver or kidney cancer.

This sequence joins TRBV5-1 and TRBJ2-7, with D hard to call. CDR3 length equals 13 residues. Germline V gene sequence: CDR1 SGHRS, CDR2 YFSETQ. Deletions cut 0 bases from V and 0 bases from J, with 4 bases between. CDR3 region: CASSLEVSYEQYF. The CDR3 nucleotides are TGCGCCAGCAGCTTGGAGGTCTCCTACGAGCAGTACTTC. Based on the CDR3 plus reference TRBV5-1 and TRBJ2-7, the full variable domain is KAGVTQTPRYLIKTRGQQVTLSCSPISGHRSVSWYQQTPGQGLQFLFEYFSETQRNKGNFPGRFSGRQFSNSRSEMNVSTLELGDSALYLCASSLEVSYEQYFGPGTRLTVT.

The V and J genes are TRBV10-2 and TRBJ2-5; 13 bases map to TRBD2. CDR1 and CDR2 (germline): WSHSY, SAAADI. The junction had 0 bases not matched to a gene; V was cut back by 2 bases and J by 3 bases. This CDR3 is built from 15 residues. The CDR3 sequence: CASSEGLAGEETQYF. In nucleotides, the CDR3 is TGCGCCAGCAGTGAGGGACTAGCGGGGGAAGAGACCCAGTACTTC.

The V and J genes are TRBV4-1 and TRBJ2-5; 8 positions agree with TRBD2. In germline, CDR1 is MGHRA, CDR2 YSYEKL. The CDR3 covers 15 residues. J was trimmed by 2 bases and V by 6 bases; bases with no gene match: 8. As DNA, the CDR3 is TGCGCCAGCAGTTACGGGGGGGGCGGACAAGAGACCCAGTACTTC. This codes for CASSYGGGGQETQYF.

The rearrangement links TRBV10-3 to TRBJ2-1; TRBD2 matches at 14 bases. The V segment lost 2 bases and the J segment 0 bases; nucleotides outside the gene matches: 12. CDR1 ENHRY and CDR2 SYGVKD come from the germline V gene. CDR3 length equals 21 residues. CDR3 coding DNA: TGTGCCATCAGTGAGCCTGAAGGACTAGCGGGGGGTTGGAGCTCCTACAATGAGCAGTTCTTC. Translating it yields CAISEPEGLAGGWSSYNEQFF.

The rearrangement joins TRBV11-2 to TRBJ2-6; D may be TRBD2 (5 bases). Germline CDR1 is SGHAT and CDR2 is FQNNGV. With 1 base removed from V and 4 bases from J, the gap between germline ends came to 8 bases. This CDR3 has 15 amino acids. The CDR3 loop reads CASSLAIAGANVLTF. The CDR3 coding sequence is TGTGCCAGCAGCTTAGCTATAGCGGGGGCCAACGTCCTGACTTTC.

The chain combines TRBV7-2 with TRBJ2-1; D is unresolved. CDR1 and CDR2 from the germline V gene are SGHTA and FQGNSA. The V gene lost 5 bases and the J gene lost 5 bases, with 10 bases spanning the gap. The CDR3 loop spans 13 amino acids. The CDR3 DNA sequence: TGTGCCAGCAGCCTGAAGTGGGACAATGAGCAGTTCTTC. This translates into CASSLKWDNEQFF.

The chain couples TRBV27 to TRBJ2-7; maybe TRBD1 (6 bases). The CDR3 sequence is 15 residues long. V was trimmed by 5 bases and J by 1 base, leaving 15 bases between them. Germline V gene sequence: CDR1 MNHEY, CDR2 SMNVEV (reference sequence). The CDR3 sequence: CASSGGSLESYEQYF. The DNA for the CDR3 is TGTGCCAGCAGTGGGGGCTCCCTAGAGTCCTACGAGCAGTACTTC.

This clone occurred a few times. The chain carries TRBV4-2 and TRBJ2-5; weak D call: TRBD2 (7 bases). The CDR3 spans 15 residues. Germline-derived CDR1 and CDR2 are LGHNA and YNFKEQ. The V end was cut by 2 bases, the J end by 4 bases, with 14 bases between. CDR3 residues: CASSQMEGGGETQYF. The CDR3 nucleotides are TGTGCCAGCAGCCAAATGGAGGGAGGGGGAGAGACCCAGTACTTC.

The V gene is TRBV11-2, the J gene TRBJ2-3, with D perhaps matching TRBD1 (6 bases). This CDR3 has 14 residues. Trimming cost V 5 bases and J 6 bases, with 15 bases left between them. Germline lookup yields CDR1 SGHAT and CDR2 FQNNGV. The CDR3 spells CASSGQPWLDTQYF. In DNA, the CDR3 is TGTGCCAGCAGCGGACAGCCATGGCTCGATACGCAGTATTTT. The variable domain in full, completed from reference TRBV11-2 and TRBJ2-3, reads EAGVAQSPRYKIIEKRQSVAFWCNPISGHATLYWYQQILGQGPKLLIQFQNNGVVDDSQLPKDRFSAERLKGVDSTLKIQPAKLEDSAVYLCASSGQPWLDTQYFGPGTRLTVL.

The chain carries TRBV7-9 and TRBJ1-1, with D perhaps TRBD1 (6 bases). The CDR3 consists of 14 residues. Trimming took 2 bases from V and 1 from J, leaving 8 bases between them. Germline V gene data show CDR1 as SEHNR and CDR2 as FQNEAQ (reference sequence). This chain's CDR3 is CASSLRDKNTEAFF. CDR3 coding DNA: TGTGCCAGCAGCTTAAGGGACAAGAACACTGAAGCTTTCTTT.

This clone was observed a single time. The chain has TRBV7-8 and TRBJ1-2; TRBD1 is a possible D gene (6 bases). CDR3 length equals 16 residues. Germline V CDR1 and CDR2: SGHVS, FQNEAQ. Trimming cost V 2 bases and J 6 bases, with 19 bases left between them. CDR3 loop: CASSLTLGDTGDGYTF. In DNA, the CDR3 is TGTGCCAGCAGCTTAACTCTGGGGGACACGGGGGATGGCTACACCTTC. The whole variable domain, remainder taken from reference TRBV7-8 and TRBJ1-2, is GAGVSQSPRYKVAKRGQDVALRCDPISGHVSLFWYQQALGQGPEFLTYFQNEAQLDKSGLPSDRFFAERPEGSVSTLKIQRTQQEDSAVYLCASSLTLGDTGDGYTFGSGTRLTVV.

This clone appeared once. V is TRBV6-4 and J is TRBJ1-4, with unresolved D. Between the trimmed V and J ends, which lost 8 bases and 13 bases, there was a span of 17 bases. Germline V gene data show CDR1 as MRHNA and CDR2 as SNTAGT. This CDR3 region has 12 residues. The CDR3 loop is CASVPGSGILFF. CDR3 sequence (DNA): TGTGCCAGCGTTCCGGGAAGCGGGATACTGTTTTTT.

The chain has TRBV30 and TRBJ2-3; TRBD2 aligns across 8 bases. Germline CDR1 and CDR2: GTSNPN and SVGIG (reference sequence). This CDR3 is 13 amino acids long. For the CDR3, the DNA is TGTGTGACGAATAGCGGGAAGGGAGATACGCAGTATTTT. It encodes CVTNSGKGDTQYF.

In this sample, this clone turned up a few times. V gene TRBV4-1 combines with J gene TRBJ1-1, with 7 bases identical to TRBD1. Germline V gene lookup returns CDR1 MGHRA and CDR2 YSYEKL. This CDR3 contains 13 residues. After removal of 4 bases from V and 4 bases from J, the junction contained 3 bases not matched to a gene. The CDR3: CASSPTGPTEAFF. DNA of the CDR3: TGCGCCAGCAGCCCGACAGGGCCCACTGAAGCTTTCTTT.

The chain joins TRBV6-1 to TRBJ2-2; possibly TRBD2 for D (5 bases). V dropped 1 base and J dropped 4 bases, with 10 bases sitting between them. Germline CDR1 is MNHNS and CDR2 is SASEGT. This CDR3 comprises 15 residues. The CDR3 protein is CASSEEEGSTGELFF. The CDR3 DNA reads as TGTGCCAGCAGTGAAGAGGAAGGGAGCACCGGGGAGCTGTTTTTT.

This clone was detected once. The chain links TRBV11-1 to TRBJ1-2; D may be TRBD1 (6 bases). In germline, CDR1 is SGHAT, CDR2 FQDESV (reference sequence). Trimming took off 3 bases at V and 2 bases at J, with 19 bases between the two ends. The CDR3 has 17 residues. The DNA for the CDR3 is TGTGCCAGCAGCTTGTTCGGGACATGGGAATGGAACTATGGCTACACCTTC. Its protein product is CASSLFGTWEWNYGYTF.

The chain joins TRBV2 to TRBJ2-3; 12 nucleotides agree with TRBD1. Germline V gene lookup returns CDR1 SNHLY and CDR2 FYNNEI. V lost 7 bases to trimming and J lost 2 bases; unmatched junction nucleotides: 7. This CDR3 has 16 residues. The CDR3 sequence: CASKRGGQGATDTQYF. Written as DNA, the CDR3 is TGTGCCAGCAAAAGGGGGGGACAGGGGGCCACAGATACGCAGTATTTT.

This clone was detected only a few times. The chain has TRBV9 and TRBJ1-3; 8 bases map to TRBD1. This CDR3 spans 15 amino acids. The germline V gene has CDR1 SGDLS and CDR2 YYNGEE. Losses at the gene ends were 3 bases for V and 3 bases for J; bases not matched to a gene: 5. CDR3 in DNA: TGTGCCAGCAGCGAGCAGGGGGCAGGTGGAAACACCATATATTTT. Translation: CASSEQGAGGNTIYF.

V gene TRBV6-5 combines with J gene TRBJ1-1, with unresolved D. This CDR3 region has 13 residues. Germline lookup yields CDR1 MNHEY and CDR2 SVGAGI. Trimming removed 0 bases from V and 8 bases from J, with 10 bases in between. The CDR3 is CASSYSGLLEAFF. CDR3 DNA: TGTGCCAGCAGTTACTCGGGGTTACTGGAAGCTTTCTTT.

The gene calls are TRBV9 and TRBJ2-3; 10 nucleotides match TRBD2. CDR3 length: 20 residues. Germline-derived CDR1 and CDR2 are SGDLS and YYNGEE. The V gene end was trimmed by 0 bases and the J gene end by 0 bases; junction bases not matched to a gene: 13. CDR3 amino acids: CASSVEGRTSGPTSTDTQYF. For the CDR3, the DNA is TGTGCCAGCAGCGTAGAGGGGCGGACTAGCGGTCCTACTAGCACAGATACGCAGTATTTT.

As DNA, the CDR3 is TGTGCCAGCAGCTTAGTGGGAGATACGCAGTATTTT. Its translation: CASSLVGDTQYF. The chain employs TRBV11-2 and TRBJ2-3; no clear D gene. The CDR3 spans 12 residues. V lost 1 base and J lost 5, with 4 bases in between. Germline V gene lookup returns CDR1 SGHAT and CDR2 FQNNGV.

The chain is built from TRBV13 and TRBJ1-6, with TRBD1 as a possible D gene (5 bases). The ends were cut back, 10 bases at V and 9 bases at J, with 16 bases in the middle. Germline loops: CDR1 PRHDT, CDR2 FYEKMQ (reference sequence). CDR3 length equals 13 residues. The CDR3: CATARGLSSPLHF. The DNA for the CDR3 is TGTGCCACCGCGCGGGGCCTCAGTTCACCCCTCCACTTT.

V and J are TRBV4-2 and TRBJ2-4; the match to TRBD1 covers 9 bases. From germline, CDR1 is LGHNA and CDR2 YNFKEQ. The CDR3 has 20 amino acids. After removal of 1 base from V and 0 bases from J, the junction contained 13 bases not matched to a gene. As DNA, the CDR3 is TGTGCCAGCAGCCAAGCCTCCGGGACAGGGTTTATATTAGCCAAAAACATTCAGTACTTC. Amino acids: CASSQASGTGFILAKNIQYF.

The chain uses TRBV7-9 and TRBJ2-1; D is perhaps TRBD2 (7 bases). Germline CDR1 reads SEHNR; CDR2 reads FQNEAQ (reference sequence). Between the trimmed V and J ends, which lost 3 bases and 4 bases, there was a span of 13 bases. CDR3 length equals 15 residues. Written as DNA, the CDR3 is TGTGCCAGCAGCTTTTTGGGGGGGCAGTACAATGAGCAGTTCTTC. This encodes CASSFLGGQYNEQFF.

The V and J genes are TRBV7-9 and TRBJ2-1; no firm D call. The CDR3 runs 13 residues. Between the trimmed V and J ends, which lost 6 bases and 5 bases, there was a span of 11 bases. Germline-derived CDR1 and CDR2 are SEHNR and FQNEAQ (reference sequence). For the CDR3, the DNA is TGTGCCAGCAGAAAACTAACAAACAATGAGCAGTTCTTC. Protein: CASRKLTNNEQFF.

Only one count was recorded for this clone. This chain links TRBV9 with TRBJ2-7, with 7 nucleotides matching TRBD1. Germline V lookup: CDR1 SGDLS, CDR2 YYNGEE. This CDR3 is built from 15 residues. The trim removed 4 bases at V and 7 bases at J, leaving 14 bases unmatched. The CDR3, as DNA: TGTGCCAGCAGCCCGAGGGACAGAGGGGGTGCTGAGCAGTACTTC. Residues: CASSPRDRGGAEQYF.

The chain employs TRBV6-1 and TRBJ1-1, with D possibly being TRBD1 (5 bases). V dropped 0 bases and J dropped 11 bases, with 25 bases sitting between them. The CDR3 sequence is 17 residues long. Germline V CDR1 and CDR2: MNHNS, SASEGT. The DNA of the CDR3 is TGTGCCAGCAGTGAAGCCTGGGGTATGGGGGTTTGGGGAAATGCTTTCTTT. Residues: CASSEAWGMGVWGNAFF.

CDR3 amino acids: CASSLSLHDGYTF. As DNA, the CDR3 is TGTGCCAGCAGCTTAAGTCTACACGATGGCTACACCTTC. This chain connects TRBV7-8 to TRBJ1-2; no firm D call. V lost 2 bases to trimming and J lost 6 bases, with 10 bases between them. This CDR3 spans 13 amino acids. Germline V gene sequence: CDR1 SGHVS, CDR2 FQNEAQ.